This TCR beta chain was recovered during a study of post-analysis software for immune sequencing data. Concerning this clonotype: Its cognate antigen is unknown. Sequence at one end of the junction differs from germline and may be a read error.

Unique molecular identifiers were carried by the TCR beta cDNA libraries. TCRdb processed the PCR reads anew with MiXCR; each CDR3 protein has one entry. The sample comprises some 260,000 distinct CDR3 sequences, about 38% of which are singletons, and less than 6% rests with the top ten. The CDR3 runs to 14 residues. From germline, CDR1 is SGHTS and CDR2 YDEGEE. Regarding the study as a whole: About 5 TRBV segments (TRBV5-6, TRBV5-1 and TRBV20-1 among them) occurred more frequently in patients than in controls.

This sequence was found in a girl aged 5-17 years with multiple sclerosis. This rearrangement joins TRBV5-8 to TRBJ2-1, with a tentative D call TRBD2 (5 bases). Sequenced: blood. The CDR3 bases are TGTGCCGGCAGCTTGAGGGCAGGATCGGATGAGCAGTTCTTC. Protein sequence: CAGSLRAGSDEQFF.